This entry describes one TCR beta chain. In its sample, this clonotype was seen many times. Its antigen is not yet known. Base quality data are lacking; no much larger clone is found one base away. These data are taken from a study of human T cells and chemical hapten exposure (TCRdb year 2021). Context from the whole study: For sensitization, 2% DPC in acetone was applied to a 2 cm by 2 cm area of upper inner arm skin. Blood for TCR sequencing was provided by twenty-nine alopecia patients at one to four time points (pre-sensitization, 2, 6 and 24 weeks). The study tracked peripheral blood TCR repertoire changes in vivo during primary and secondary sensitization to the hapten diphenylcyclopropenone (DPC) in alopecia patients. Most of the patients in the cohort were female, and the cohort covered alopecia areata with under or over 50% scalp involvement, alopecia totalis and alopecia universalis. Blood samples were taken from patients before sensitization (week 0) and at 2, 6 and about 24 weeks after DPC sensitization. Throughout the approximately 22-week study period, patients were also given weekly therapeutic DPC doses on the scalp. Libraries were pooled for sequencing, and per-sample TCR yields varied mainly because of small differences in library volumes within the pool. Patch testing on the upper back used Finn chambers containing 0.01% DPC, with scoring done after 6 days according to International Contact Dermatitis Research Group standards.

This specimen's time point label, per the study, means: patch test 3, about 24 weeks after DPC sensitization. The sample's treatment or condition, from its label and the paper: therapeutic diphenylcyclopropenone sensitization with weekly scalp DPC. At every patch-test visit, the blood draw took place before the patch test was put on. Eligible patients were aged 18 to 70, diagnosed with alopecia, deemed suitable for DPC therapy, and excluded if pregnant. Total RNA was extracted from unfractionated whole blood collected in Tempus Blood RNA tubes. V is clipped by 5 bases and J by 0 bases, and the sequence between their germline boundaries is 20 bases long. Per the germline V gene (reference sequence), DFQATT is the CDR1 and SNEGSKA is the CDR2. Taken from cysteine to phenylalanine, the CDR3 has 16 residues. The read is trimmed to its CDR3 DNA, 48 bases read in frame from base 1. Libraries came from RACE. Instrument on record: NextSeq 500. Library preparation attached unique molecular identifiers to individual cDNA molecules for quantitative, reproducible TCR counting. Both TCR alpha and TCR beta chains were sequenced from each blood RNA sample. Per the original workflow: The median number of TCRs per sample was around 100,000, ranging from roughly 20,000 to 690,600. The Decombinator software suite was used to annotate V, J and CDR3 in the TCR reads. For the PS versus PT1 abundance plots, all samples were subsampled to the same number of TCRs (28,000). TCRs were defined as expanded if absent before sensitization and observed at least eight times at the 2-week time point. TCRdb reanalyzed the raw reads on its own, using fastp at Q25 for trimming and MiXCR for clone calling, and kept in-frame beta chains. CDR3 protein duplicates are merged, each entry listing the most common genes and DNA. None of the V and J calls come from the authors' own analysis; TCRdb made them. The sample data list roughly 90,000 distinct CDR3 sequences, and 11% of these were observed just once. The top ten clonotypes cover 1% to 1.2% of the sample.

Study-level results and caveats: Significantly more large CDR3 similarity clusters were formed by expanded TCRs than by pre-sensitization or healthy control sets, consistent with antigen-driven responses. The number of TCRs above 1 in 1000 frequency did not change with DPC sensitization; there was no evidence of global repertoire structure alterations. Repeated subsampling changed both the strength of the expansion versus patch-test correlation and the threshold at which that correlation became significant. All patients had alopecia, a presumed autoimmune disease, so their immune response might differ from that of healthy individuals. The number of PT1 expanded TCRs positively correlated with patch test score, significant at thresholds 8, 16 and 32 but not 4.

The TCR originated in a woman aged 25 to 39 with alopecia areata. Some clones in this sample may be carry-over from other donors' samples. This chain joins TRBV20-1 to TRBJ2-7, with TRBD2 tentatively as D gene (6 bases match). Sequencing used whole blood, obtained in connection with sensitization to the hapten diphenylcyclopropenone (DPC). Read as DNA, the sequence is TGCAGTGCTGGAGGGGATTTGGCGAGGAGCTCCTACGAGCAGTACTTC. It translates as CSAGGDLARSSYEQYF.